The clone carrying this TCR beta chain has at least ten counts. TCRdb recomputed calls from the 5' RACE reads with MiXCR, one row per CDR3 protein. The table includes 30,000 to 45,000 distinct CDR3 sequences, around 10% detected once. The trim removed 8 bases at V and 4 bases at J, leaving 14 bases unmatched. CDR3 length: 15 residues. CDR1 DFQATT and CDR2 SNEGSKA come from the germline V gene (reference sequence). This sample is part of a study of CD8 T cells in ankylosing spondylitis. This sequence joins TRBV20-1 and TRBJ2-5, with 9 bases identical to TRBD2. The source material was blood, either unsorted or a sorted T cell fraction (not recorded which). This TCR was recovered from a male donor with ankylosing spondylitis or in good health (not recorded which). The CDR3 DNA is TGCAGTTCCCCCCCCCCTGGCGGGAGGGTAGAGACCCAGTACTTC. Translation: CSSPPPGGRVETQYF.